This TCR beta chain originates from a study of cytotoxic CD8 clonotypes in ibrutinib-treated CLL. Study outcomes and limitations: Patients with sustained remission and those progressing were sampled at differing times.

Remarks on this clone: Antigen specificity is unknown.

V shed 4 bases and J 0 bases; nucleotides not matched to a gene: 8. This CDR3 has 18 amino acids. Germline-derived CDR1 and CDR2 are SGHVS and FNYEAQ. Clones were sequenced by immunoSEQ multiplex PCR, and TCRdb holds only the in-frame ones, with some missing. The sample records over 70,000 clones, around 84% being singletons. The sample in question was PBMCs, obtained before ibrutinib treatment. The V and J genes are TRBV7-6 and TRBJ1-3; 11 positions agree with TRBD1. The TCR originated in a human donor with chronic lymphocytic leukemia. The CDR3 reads CASSSMGTGGFSGNTIYF. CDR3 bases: TGTGCCAGCAGCTCGATGGGGACAGGGGGTTTCTCTGGAAACACCATATATTTT.